This TCR beta chain was retrieved from a study of T-cell memory formation after mild COVID-19 (dated by TCRdb to 2020 to 2022). In terms of the full investigation: TCR sequence clusters from the two donors were found to be largely donor specific. In two donors, T-cell clones that expanded and contracted after mild COVID-19 were tracked by sequencing TCRalpha and TCRbeta repertoires over time. The cohort comprised two young, previously healthy adult volunteers, one female and one male.

Ficoll-Paque density gradient centrifugation was the method used to isolate PBMCs. Sequencer: Illumina NovaSeq 6000. cDNA libraries for TCRalpha and TCRbeta were prepared by 5'RACE using constant-segment primers, with sample barcodes and unique molecular identifiers added. Trizol reagent was used to extract RNA from every sample. Amplification of the libraries took two PCR steps, and the second step added a second sample barcode plus Illumina TruSeq adapters. Libraries were sequenced on an Illumina NovaSeq with 2 x 150 bp paired-end reads. In the source study's methods: Reads were demultiplexed and collapsed into UMI-guided consensus sequences with migec v1.2.7. Using mixcr v2.1.11, UMI consensuses were aligned to TRA and TRB V and J templates and then assembled into clonotypes. Clonotypes were classified as expanded or contracted when called significant by both edgeR and NoisET, with noise models trained on biological replicates. For edgeR calls, the thresholds were a false discovery rate-adjusted p below 0.01 and a log2 fold-change of 1. PCA with hierarchical clustering of max-normalized trajectories of the 1000 most abundant clonotypes was used as exploratory dynamics analysis. The CD4 or CD8 phenotype of responding clones was assigned using the separately sequenced CD4+ and CD8+ repertoires. TCRdb took the public reads, trimmed them with fastp at Q25, ran MiXCR for clone calling and kept in-frame beta chains. Rows merge per CDR3 protein into single entries with the most common DNA and genes. TCRdb's processing, not the authors' own work, is the source of the V and J calls. Across this sample there are roughly 300,000 distinct CDR3 sequences, with 7.5% to 9.5% seen only once. Of the sample, about 20% is held by the ten largest clones.

General conclusions and limits of the study: The study covered only a couple of mild cases, and larger cohorts including severe cases with pre-infection samples were considered necessary. Contracting CD4+ clones were found mainly in CM and EM memory subsets, while CD8+ clones were enriched in EMRA. SARS-CoV-2 specificity was not confirmed for the second-wave clones peaking on day 37. Clones contracting from day 15 to 85 had balanced CD4/CD8 phenotypes, while a second wave expanding from day 15 to 37 was biased towards CD4+. Some responding clones were found in pre-infection memory, which suggests that pre-existing cross-reactive memory T cells took part in the SARS-CoV-2 response.

To note about this clonotype: The clone's antigen remains unknown. No quality values exist for individual bases; no much larger clone is one base distant.

The receptor's source is a young man who had mild COVID-19 (a few samples of this study predate the infection). The sample titles of this study are shuffled in the database, so cell type and time point are left out; the donor was told from shared clones. Sequenced input: PBMCs or a T cell subset sorted from them (not recorded which).

The nucleotide sequence is TGTGCCAGCAGTGATATAGCGGGGATGAACAATGAGCAGTTCTTC. Its protein is CASSDIAGMNNEQFF. The chain was built from TRBV2 and TRBJ2-1; TRBD2 agrees with 8 junctional bases. Its CDR3 holds 15 amino acids, cysteine through phenylalanine. The only DNA kept is the CDR3, 45 bases in frame from the first base. As encoded in the germline V gene, CDR1 is SNHLY while CDR2 is FYNNEI. V loses 3 bases at its end and J loses 5 bases; junction bases beyond the gene matches: 6.